The 32 T cell receptor beta chains listed next were all sequenced from one sample in a study of cytomegalovirus exposure and HLA in healthy donors (dated by TCRdb to 2016 to 2017). Receptor libraries were prepared by the immunoSEQ multiplex PCR assay. A mixture of 60 forward primers for TCR Vbeta segments and 13 reverse primers for TCR Jbeta segments was used in the multiplex PCR. TCRdb holds this immuneACCESS table with in-frame rearrangements only. Some clones are missing; in checked studies, unresolved V genes explain under half, and the rest has no known cause. This sample is represented by roughly 140,000 clones; roughly 80% of them were singletons. The ten largest clones add up to approximately 5.1% of the sample. Sequenced material: PBMCs. These TCRs come from a male donor in good health and CMV-seronegative.

The chain joins TRBV29-1 to TRBJ2-7, with D tentatively TRBD2 (6 bases). CDR1 is SQVTM, CDR2 ANQGSEA, per germline. The CDR3 consists of 18 residues. The V gene lost 6 bases and the J gene lost 6 bases, with 33 bases spanning the gap. CDR3 residues: CSVLGTPRSYRTGGEQYF. The CDR3 nucleotides read TGCAGCGTCCTAGGCACCCCTCGCTCTTACAGGACCGGGGGCGAGCAGTACTTC.

This sequence joins TRBV9 and TRBJ2-2; D gene ambiguous. Trimming removed 0 bases at V and 6 bases at J, with 6 bases between. In germline, CDR1 is SGDLS, CDR2 YYNGEE. CDR3 length: 13 amino acids. In DNA form, the CDR3 reads TGTGCCAGCAGCGTAGTGTCGGCCGGGGAGCTGTTTTTT. Its translation is CASSVVSAGELFF.

Only one count was recorded for this clone. CDR3 in amino acids: CASSLVNGGEGYTF. CDR3 DNA sequence: TGTGCCAGCAGCCTCGTTAACGGGGGTGAGGGCTACACCTTC. The genes are TRBV7-9 and TRBJ1-2; D is possibly TRBD1 (5 bases). Trimming removed 5 bases at V and 8 bases at J, with 18 bases between. The CDR3 covers 14 residues. The germline V gene has CDR1 SEHNR and CDR2 FQNEAQ (reference sequence).

This chain joins TRBV9 and TRBJ1-5, with 9 bases fitting TRBD1. The CDR3 covers 20 residues. V trimming: 10 bases; J trimming: 2 bases; junction bases outside the gene matches: 25. Germline lookup yields CDR1 SGDLS and CDR2 YYNGEE. The CDR3: CAEPRTGSPTGTGRNQPQHF. CDR3 sequence (DNA): TGTGCCGAACCACGGACCGGTTCTCCGACCGGGACAGGGCGCAATCAGCCCCAGCATTTT.

This clone occurred a few times. The chain recombines TRBV7-9 with TRBJ2-2, with 8 bases that match TRBD1. The CDR3 length is 15 residues. V trimming: 3 bases; J trimming: 6 bases; junction bases outside the gene matches: 6. Germline V gene data show CDR1 as SEHNR and CDR2 as FQNEAQ (reference sequence). The CDR3, as DNA: TGTGCCAGCAGCTTTCGGACAGGGCTCGCCGGGGAGCTGTTTTTT. Protein product: CASSFRTGLAGELFF.

V is TRBV2 and J is TRBJ2-3; 7 positions match TRBD2. V trimming: 7 bases; J trimming: 0 bases; junction bases outside the gene matches: 10. The CDR3 sequence is 16 residues long. Germline loops: CDR1 SNHLY, CDR2 FYNNEI. The CDR3 loop is CASKTVAGLSTDTQYF. The CDR3 nucleotides are TGTGCCAGCAAAACGGTAGCGGGCCTTAGCACAGATACGCAGTATTTT.

The chain combines TRBV30 with TRBJ1-5; 7 bases are shared with TRBD1. The germline V gene has CDR1 GTSNPN and CDR2 SVGIG (reference sequence). J gave up 8 bases and V 3 bases, and 4 bases lay outside the gene matches. The CDR3 sequence is 12 residues long. CDR3 bases: TGTGCCTGGAGGGGGCAGGGGGAGCCCCAGCATTTT. Encoded protein: CAWRGQGEPQHF. The entire variable domain, with the rest obtained from reference TRBV30 and TRBJ1-5, is as follows: SQTIHQWPATLVQPVGSPLSLECTVEGTSNPNLYWYRQAAGRGLQLLFYSVGIGQISSEVPQNLSASRPQDRQFILSSKKLLLSDSGFYLCAWRGQGEPQHFGDGTRLSIL.

The rearrangement joins TRBV19 to TRBJ1-2; D may be TRBD1 (6 bases). The CDR3 is 17 amino acids. Looked up from germline, CDR1 is LNHDA and CDR2 is SQIVND (reference sequence). V shed 5 bases and J shed 4 bases, with 23 bases lying between them. The CDR3 DNA follows: TGTGCCAGTAGTTCCGACGCGGGGGCCGCCATTGGCTATGGCTACACCTTC. It encodes CASSSDAGAAIGYGYTF.

This rearrangement joins TRBV7-8 to TRBJ2-1; 13 nucleotides agree with TRBD2. The junction had 7 bases not matched to a gene; V was cut back by 6 bases and J by 5 bases. Germline CDR1 and CDR2: SGHVS and FQNEAQ. This CDR3 region has 16 residues. The CDR3 DNA sequence: TGTGCCAGCAGGCCGGGACTAGCGGGGAAGCACAATGAGCAGTTCTTC. This sequence encodes CASRPGLAGKHNEQFF.

The rearrangement uses TRBV6-1 and TRBJ2-5; D uncertain. Near its end, the DNA agrees better with TRBJ2-7, so the J call may be wrong. Germline V gene lookup returns CDR1 MNHNS and CDR2 SASEGT. This CDR3 comprises 12 residues. The DNA for the CDR3 is TGTGCCAGCAGTTTAGCCAGTTACGAGCAGTACTTC. It codes for CASSLASYEQYF.

The V and J genes are TRBV18 and TRBJ1-1; weak D call: TRBD1 (6 bases). Germline values: CDR1 KGHSH, CDR2 LQKENI. Trimming took off 2 bases at V and 6 bases at J, with 10 bases between the two ends. The CDR3 is made up of 13 amino acids. For the CDR3, the DNA is TGTGCCAGCTCACCAGGCCAGGGGCCTGAAGCTTTCTTT. It translates to CASSPGQGPEAFF.

This chain uses TRBV18 with TRBJ1-1; 11 bases match TRBD1. This CDR3 region has 20 residues. Germline V gene sequence: CDR1 KGHSH, CDR2 LQKENI. V lost 2 bases, J lost 4 bases, and 18 bases stayed unmatched. This chain's CDR3 is CASSPRAVVGVGTGGTEAFF. The CDR3 DNA follows: TGTGCCAGCTCACCAAGGGCGGTAGTAGGTGTGGGGACAGGGGGCACTGAAGCTTTCTTT.

The rearrangement uses TRBV5-4 and TRBJ2-5; D is unclear. V gave up 1 base and J gave up 3 bases, with 10 bases separating them. The length of the CDR3 is 14 residues. Germline CDR1 and CDR2: SGHNT and YYREEE (reference sequence). The CDR3: CASSLPDLKETQYF. The CDR3 nucleotides read TGTGCCAGCAGCTTGCCTGACTTAAAAGAGACCCAGTACTTC.

V is TRBV9 and J is TRBJ2-7, with TRBD1 matching over 7 bases. There are 15 residues in the CDR3. With 3 bases clipped from V and 2 bases from J, the junction kept 8 bases outside the gene matches. Per the germline V gene, CDR1 is SGDLS and CDR2 is YYNGEE. CDR3 in amino acids: CASSARDSKTYEQYF. The CDR3 nucleotides read TGTGCCAGCAGCGCTCGGGACAGCAAAACCTACGAGCAGTACTTC.

The chain has TRBV18 and TRBJ1-5; D gene ambiguous. Trimming cost V 6 bases and J 5 bases, with 11 bases left between them. Germline V lookup: CDR1 KGHSH, CDR2 LQKENI. The CDR3 consists of 13 residues. The CDR3 bases are TGTGCCAGCTCCAACGGTGTGGATCAGCCCCAGCATTTT. It yields the protein CASSNGVDQPQHF. The variable domain in full, completed from reference TRBV18 and TRBJ1-5, reads NAGVMQNPRHLVRRRGQEARLRCSPMKGHSHVYWYRQLPEEGLKFMVYLQKENIIDESGMPKERFSAEFPKEGPSILRIQQVVRGDSAAYFCASSNGVDQPQHFGDGTRLSIL.

The J gene is TRBJ2-3, the V gene TRBV9; 12 bases are a match to TRBD2. Germline CDR1 reads SGDLS; CDR2 reads YYNGEE. The trim removed 2 bases at V and 7 bases at J, leaving 5 bases unmatched. This CDR3 contains 15 residues. The CDR3 spells CASSVSTSGGYTQYF. CDR3 sequence (DNA): TGTGCCAGCAGCGTGTCGACTAGCGGGGGCTATACGCAGTATTTT.

The chain is built from TRBV9 and TRBJ1-1; TRBD1 might be the D (6 bases). V lost 3 bases and J lost 1, with 7 bases in between. CDR1 and CDR2 (germline): SGDLS, YYNGEE. This CDR3 is 13 amino acids long. The CDR3, as DNA: TGTGCCAGCAGCGCAGGGGCGAACACTGAAGCTTTCTTT. Translated, it gives CASSAGANTEAFF.

The chain is built from TRBV13 and TRBJ2-7; D possibly corresponds to TRBD2 (5 bases). Trimming shortened V by 2 bases and J by 6 bases, and 14 bases separated the two germline ends. Germline-derived CDR1 and CDR2 are PRHDT and FYEKMQ (reference sequence). This CDR3 spans 14 amino acids. The CDR3 is CASSLPRGGGEQYF. CDR3 nucleotide sequence: TGTGCCAGCAGCTTACCGAGAGGCGGAGGCGAGCAGTACTTC.

Of note for this clone: The same CDR3 arises from other DNA sequences in this sample as well. The V and J genes are TRBV7-9 and TRBJ1-4; D is undetermined. The ends were cut back, 4 bases at V and 7 bases at J, with 4 bases in the middle. CDR3 length: 11 amino acids. From germline, CDR1 is SEHNR and CDR2 FQNEAQ (reference sequence). The CDR3 coding sequence is TGTGCCAGCAGCTCAGTTGAAAAACTGTTTTTT. The encoded protein is CASSSVEKLFF.

The genes are TRBV5-4 and TRBJ2-1, with 7 bases identical to TRBD1. V was pared by 4 bases and J by 1 base, with 5 bases of the junction left unmatched. Germline V lookup: CDR1 SGHNT, CDR2 YYREEE (reference sequence). This CDR3 has 15 residues. CDR3 protein: CASSTWTGSYNEQFF. The CDR3 nucleotides read TGTGCCAGCAGCACCTGGACAGGTTCCTACAATGAGCAGTTCTTC.

CDR3 protein: CASSEYGPSGANVLTF. The CDR3 DNA sequence: TGTGCCAGCAGTGAATATGGGCCCTCTGGGGCCAACGTCCTGACTTTC. The chain employs TRBV25-1 and TRBJ2-6; no definite D call. Between the trimmed V and J ends, which lost 0 bases and 0 bases, there was a span of 6 bases. The CDR3 has 16 amino acids. CDR1 MGHDK and CDR2 SYGVNS come from the germline V gene.

The chain recombines TRBV30 with TRBJ1-2, with 8 bases aligning to TRBD1. The CDR3 is 13 residues long. CDR1 and CDR2 from the germline V gene are GTSNPN and SVGIG (reference sequence). Trimming took 8 bases from V and 0 from J; bases not matched to a gene: 5. The CDR3 DNA reads TGTGCCGGAGACAGGGGTACTAACTATGGCTACACCTTC. This encodes CAGDRGTNYGYTF.

The table lists this clone with a count of one. The chain is built from TRBV28 and TRBJ1-6; 10 bases fit TRBD1. Germline CDR1 and CDR2: MDHEN and SYDVKM. There are 15 residues in the CDR3. With V trimmed by 0 bases and J by 11 bases, 4 bases remained unmatched. The CDR3 loop reads CASSLWPDRGTPLHF. DNA for the CDR3: TGTGCCAGCAGTTTATGGCCGGACAGGGGGACACCCCTCCACTTT.

This sequence joins TRBV7-2 and TRBJ2-2; D might be TRBD1 (6 bases). V gave up 5 bases and J gave up 3 bases, with 13 bases separating them. This CDR3 is 15 amino acids long. Germline CDR1 is SGHTA and CDR2 is FQGNSA. CDR3 in amino acids: CASSPGQRHTGELFF. In DNA, the CDR3 is TGTGCCAGCAGCCCCGGACAGAGGCACACCGGGGAGCTGTTTTTT.

This chain's CDR3 is CASGTGGGSYGYTF. The DNA of the CDR3 is TGTGCCAGCGGGACAGGGGGCGGGAGCTATGGCTACACCTTC. The rearrangement joins TRBV2 to TRBJ1-2, with TRBD1 identical over 12 bases. The CDR3 runs 14 residues. Germline loops: CDR1 SNHLY, CDR2 FYNNEI. Losses at the gene ends were 8 bases for V and 4 bases for J; bases not matched to a gene: 5.

The chain uses TRBV5-4 and TRBJ1-6, with TRBD1 as a possible D gene (5 bases). The CDR3 runs to 12 residues. V was pared by 3 bases and J by 13 bases, with 11 bases between. Germline V CDR1 and CDR2: SGHNT, YYREEE (reference sequence). The CDR3 reads CASSSQGYPLHF. In DNA, the CDR3 is TGTGCCAGCAGCTCGCAGGGATACCCCCTCCACTTT.

This clone was recorded only once. The chain links TRBV18 to TRBJ1-2, with a tentative D call TRBD1 (5 bases). Germline assignment: CDR1 KGHSH and CDR2 LQKENI. Trimming removed 6 bases from V and 6 bases from J, with 17 bases in between. The length of the CDR3 is 14 residues. As DNA, the CDR3 is TGTGCCAGCTCCCCCGCGGCAGGGCCACATGGCTACACCTTC. As protein: CASSPAAGPHGYTF.

The V gene is TRBV28, the J gene TRBJ1-3; D remains ambiguous. V lost 6 bases and J lost 6, with 9 bases in between. Germline CDR1 MDHEN, CDR2 SYDVKM. The CDR3 consists of 12 residues. CDR3 region: CASRANENTIYF. Written as DNA, the CDR3 is TGTGCCAGCAGAGCTAATGAAAACACCATATATTTT.

This rearrangement joins TRBV2 to TRBJ1-2; maybe TRBD1 (5 bases). The CDR3 totals 14 residues. The germline V and J ends were trimmed by 2 bases and 6 bases, with 13 bases remaining between them. Germline CDR1 reads SNHLY; CDR2 reads FYNNEI. DNA of the CDR3: TGTGCCAGCAGTGAATGGACGCAGGGCGATGGCTACACCTTC. Translating it yields CASSEWTQGDGYTF. The full variable domain, rest sourced from reference TRBV2 and TRBJ1-2, is EPEVTQTPSHQVTQMGQEVILRCVPISNHLYFYWYRQILGQKVEFLVSFYNNEISEKSEIFDDQFSVERPDGSNFTLKIRSTKLEDSAMYFCASSEWTQGDGYTFGSGTRLTVV.

This rearrangement joins TRBV28 to TRBJ1-3; 7 bases are shared with TRBD1. Germline loops: CDR1 MDHEN, CDR2 SYDVKM. The V gene end was trimmed by 4 bases and the J gene end by 4 bases; junction bases not matched to a gene: 7. The CDR3 spans 15 residues. The chain's CDR3 is CASSSPGQVGNTIYF. The CDR3 DNA is TGTGCCAGCAGTTCCCCCGGACAGGTCGGAAACACCATATATTTT.

The chain uses TRBV18 and TRBJ2-3, with D uncertain. Germline CDR1 is KGHSH and CDR2 is LQKENI. The germline V and J ends were trimmed by 1 base and 2 bases, with 19 bases remaining between them. This CDR3 is built from 18 residues. The CDR3 region is CASSPQAAGSIPTDTQYF. The CDR3 DNA is TGTGCCAGCTCACCACAGGCTGCAGGATCGATCCCCACAGATACGCAGTATTTT.

J is TRBJ2-7 and V is TRBV28, with 8 bases fitting TRBD1. V trimming: 6 bases; J trimming: 0 bases; junction bases outside the gene matches: 4. Germline values: CDR1 MDHEN, CDR2 SYDVKM. The CDR3 is made up of 14 amino acids. In DNA, the CDR3 is TGTGCCAGCAGCCCCGACAGGGGCTCCTACGAGCAGTACTTC. Encoded protein: CASSPDRGSYEQYF.